The T cell receptor (beta chain) under discussion was sequenced for a study of T cell responses to AZD1222 COVID-19 vaccine. CDR3 size: 11 residues. Germline lookup yields CDR1 SQVTM and CDR2 ANQGSEA. Trimming pared 7 bases from V and 0 bases from J, leaving 6 bases between. Broader study findings: Repertoire sampling happened only post peak T cell response.

A remark on this clone: Its cognate antigen is unknown.

Data came from immunoSEQ multiplex PCR; TCRdb stores just in-frame clones and leaves some out. In the table there are 130,000 or so clones, roughly 88% of which are singletons. The TCR originated in an adult who received the AZD1222 COVID-19 vaccine. The chain couples TRBV29-1 to TRBJ1-2; D gene uncertain. The source was peripheral blood, collected 28 days after the second AZD1222 dose. The CDR3 DNA is TGCAGCGCAGGAGCTAACTATGGCTACACCTTC. Amino acid sequence: CSAGANYGYTF.